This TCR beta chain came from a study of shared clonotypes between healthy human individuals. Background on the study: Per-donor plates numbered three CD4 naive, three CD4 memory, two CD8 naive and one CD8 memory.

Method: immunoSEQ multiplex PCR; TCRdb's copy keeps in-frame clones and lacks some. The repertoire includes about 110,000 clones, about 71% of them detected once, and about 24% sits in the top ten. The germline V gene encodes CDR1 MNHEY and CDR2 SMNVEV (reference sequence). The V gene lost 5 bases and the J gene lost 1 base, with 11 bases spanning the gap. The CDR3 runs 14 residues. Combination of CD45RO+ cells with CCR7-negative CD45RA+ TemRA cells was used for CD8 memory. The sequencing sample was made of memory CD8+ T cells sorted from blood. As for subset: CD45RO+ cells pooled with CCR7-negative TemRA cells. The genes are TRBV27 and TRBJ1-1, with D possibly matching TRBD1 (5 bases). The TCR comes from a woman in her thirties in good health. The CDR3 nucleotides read TGTGCCAGCAGTCTCGCACAGGAGAACACTGAAGCTTTCTTT. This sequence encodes CASSLAQENTEAFF.